Listed below are T cell receptor beta chains from one sample, sequenced in a study of CD8+CD57+ T cells in acquired aplastic anemia. MiXCR was run by TCRdb on the reads, yielding one entry per CDR3 protein. Of fewer than 200,000 distinct CDR3 sequences in the sample, 55% to 75% were seen once. Source material: sorted CD4+, CD8+, or CD8+CD57+ T cells (not recorded which) from PBMCs. All receptors come from a human donor in good health. Each CDR3 is given without its conserved first and last residue.

V gene: TRBV9
CDR3 length: 11
J gene: TRBJ2-2
CDR3 protein: ASSATSAGELF

V gene: TRBV27
CDR3 length: 12
J gene: TRBJ1-1
CDR3 protein: ASSLGGSNTEAF

V gene: TRBV2
CDR3 length: 11
J gene: TRBJ2-5
CDR3 protein: ASRLAGVWTQY

V gene: TRBV12-3/TRBV12-4
CDR3 length: 10
J gene: TRBJ1-5
CDR3 protein: ASSLSGPPQH

V gene: TRBV7-2
CDR3 length: 12
J gene: TRBJ2-3
CDR3 protein: ASSPDTGRDTQY

V gene: TRBV9
CDR3 length: 13
J gene: TRBJ2-3
CDR3 protein: ASSVVSGDSDTQY

V gene: TRBV20-1
CDR3 length: 10
J gene: TRBJ2-7
CDR3 protein: SARTGAHEQY

V gene: TRBV11-2
CDR3 length: 17
J gene: TRBJ2-5
CDR3 protein: ASSLGILSGSRRQETQY

V gene: TRBV7-3
CDR3 length: 14
J gene: TRBJ2-7
CDR3 protein: ASSWAGTAVVYEQY

V gene: TRBV9
CDR3 length: 11
J gene: TRBJ1-2
CDR3 protein: ASSTRLYYGYT

V gene: TRBV10-3
CDR3 length: 13
J gene: TRBJ1-5
CDR3 protein: AISDGAYSNQPQH

V gene: TRBV7-9
CDR3 length: 13
J gene: TRBJ1-5
CDR3 protein: ASSTGQYSNQPQH

V gene: TRBV29-1
CDR3 length: 11
J gene: TRBJ2-1
CDR3 protein: SAPQVAGVEQF

V gene: TRBV7-9
CDR3 length: 12
J gene: TRBJ2-7
CDR3 protein: ASSPGTGGGEQY

V gene: TRBV25-1
CDR3 length: 14
J gene: TRBJ2-6
CDR3 protein: ASSETRPSGANVLT

V gene: TRBV4-2
CDR3 length: 13
J gene: TRBJ2-7
CDR3 protein: ASSQYGSSTYEQY

V gene: TRBV10-3
CDR3 length: 11
J gene: TRBJ2-3
CDR3 protein: ASSECSTDTQY

V gene: TRBV14
CDR3 length: 12
J gene: TRBJ1-6
CDR3 protein: ASSLERNNSPLH

V gene: TRBV3-1
CDR3 length: 15
J gene: TRBJ1-2
CDR3 protein: ASSQQPGTPGYYGYT

V gene: TRBV7-6
CDR3 length: 12
J gene: TRBJ2-5
CDR3 protein: ASSLSPGGQTQY

V gene: TRBV20-1
CDR3 length: 11
J gene: TRBJ2-7
CDR3 protein: SASRTGGDKQY

V gene: TRBV7-6
CDR3 length: 16
J gene: TRBJ2-1
CDR3 protein: ASSLGGGGRGSGNEQF

V gene: TRBV15
CDR3 length: 15
J gene: TRBJ2-1
CDR3 protein: ATSRDPGQGERNEQF

V gene: TRBV29-1
CDR3 length: 10
J gene: TRBJ1-1
CDR3 protein: STSDSGTEAF

V gene: TRBV7-9
CDR3 length: 12
J gene: TRBJ1-3
CDR3 protein: ASSLQGVRNTIY

V gene: TRBV29-1
CDR3 length: 10
J gene: TRBJ1-5
CDR3 protein: SVVIGDQPQH

V gene: TRBV5-6
CDR3 length: 17
J gene: TRBJ1-4
CDR3 protein: ASSLFREGTESYNEKLF

V gene: TRBV2
CDR3 length: 12
J gene: TRBJ1-6
CDR3 protein: ASRMDRGNSPLH

V gene: TRBV27
CDR3 length: 14
J gene: TRBJ1-5
CDR3 protein: ASGGQGAWSNQPQH

V gene: TRBV29-1
CDR3 length: 11
J gene: TRBJ1-1
CDR3 protein: SVEGVMNIEAF

V gene: TRBV7-9
CDR3 length: 11
J gene: TRBJ2-1
CDR3 protein: ASTGQGQSEQF

V gene: TRBV12-3/TRBV12-4
CDR3 length: 11
J gene: TRBJ1-1
CDR3 protein: ASSLPENTEAL

V gene: TRBV7-9
CDR3 length: 13
J gene: TRBJ2-2
CDR3 protein: ASRTSGANTGELF

V gene: TRBV6-6
CDR3 length: 12
J gene: TRBJ1-6
CDR3 protein: ASSSGQANSPLH

V gene: TRBV20-1
CDR3 length: 13
J gene: TRBJ2-7
CDR3 protein: SARSQDRGTYEQY

V gene: TRBV19
CDR3 length: 11
J gene: TRBJ1-6
CDR3 protein: ASSIELNSPLH

V gene: TRBV9
CDR3 length: 12
J gene: TRBJ1-1
CDR3 protein: ASSVAGYGTEAF

V gene: TRBV7-2
CDR3 length: 11
J gene: TRBJ1-6
CDR3 protein: ASSAPVSSPLH

V gene: TRBV7-9
CDR3 length: 15
J gene: TRBJ1-6
CDR3 protein: ASSLNGGESYNSPLH

V gene: TRBV5-7
CDR3 length: 12
J gene: TRBJ2-7
CDR3 protein: ASSFRGPTYEQY

V gene: TRBV10-3
CDR3 length: 14
J gene: TRBJ2-1
CDR3 protein: AITLAGDRGCNEQF